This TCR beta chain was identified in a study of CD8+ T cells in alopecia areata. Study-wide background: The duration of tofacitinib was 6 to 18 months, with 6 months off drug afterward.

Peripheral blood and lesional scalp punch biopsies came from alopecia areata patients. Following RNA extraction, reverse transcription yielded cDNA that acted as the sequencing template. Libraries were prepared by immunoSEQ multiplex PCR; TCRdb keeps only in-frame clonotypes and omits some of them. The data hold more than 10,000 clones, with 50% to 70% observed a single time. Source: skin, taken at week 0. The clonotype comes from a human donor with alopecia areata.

The CDR3 here is CSASDRGGSYNEQFF. In DNA form, the CDR3 reads TGCAGCGCCTCAGACAGGGGCGGCTCCTACAATGAGCAGTTCTTC. This rearrangement joins TRBV29-1 to TRBJ2-1, with 8 bases aligning to TRBD1. CDR3 length: 15 residues. CDR1 and CDR2 from the germline V gene are SQVTM and ANQGSEA. J lost 0 bases, V lost 7 bases, and 8 bases had no gene match.